Shown below are 30 T cell receptor beta chains from a single sample sequenced in a study of cytomegalovirus exposure and HLA in healthy donors. PCR used 60 Vbeta primers and 13 Jbeta primers. Only in-frame clones appear in the TCRdb table, and some are missing; sequencing was by immunoSEQ multiplex PCR. The table gives roughly 88,000 clones; the top ten clones make up approximately 15% of it. Sample: PBMCs. Receptor source: a man aged 50 or older in good health and CMV-seropositive.

The chain couples TRBV12-5 to TRBJ1-1, with 8 bases identical to TRBD1. V shed 5 bases, J shed 11 bases, and the junction held 10 bases outside the gene matches. This CDR3 contains 13 residues. CDR1 LGHNT and CDR2 FRNRAP come from the germline V gene. DNA of the CDR3: TGTGCTAGTGGTGCCCAGGGGGCGCCTGGGGCTTTCTTT. It specifies CASGAQGAPGAFF.

This rearrangement joins TRBV18 to TRBJ1-4; perhaps TRBD1 as D (5 bases). This CDR3 is 16 amino acids long. V was trimmed by 3 bases and J by 3 bases, leaving 14 bases between them. Germline V gene sequence: CDR1 KGHSH, CDR2 LQKENI. The CDR3 sequence is CASSPDRGRANEKLFF. The CDR3 DNA is TGTGCCAGCTCACCTGATAGGGGAAGGGCTAATGAAAAACTGTTTTTT.

DNA of the CDR3: TGTGCCAGCAGTGAAGCGGGGGGACTAGCGGGACTCGAGAACATTCAGTACTTC. Protein sequence: CASSEAGGLAGLENIQYF. V and J are TRBV6-1 and TRBJ2-4, with TRBD2 matching 13 bases. From germline, CDR1 is MNHNS and CDR2 SASEGT. The junction had 9 bases not matched to a gene; V was cut back by 0 bases and J by 7 bases. This CDR3 region has 18 residues.

The rearrangement joins TRBV6-1 to TRBJ2-7; D is possibly TRBD1 (6 bases). Trimming removed 7 bases from V and 6 bases from J, with 19 bases in between. The CDR3 runs 14 residues. Germline V gene data show CDR1 as MNHNS and CDR2 as SASEGT. This chain's CDR3 is CASTPLMGASEQYF. The DNA of the CDR3 is TGTGCCAGCACGCCGCTCATGGGGGCCTCCGAGCAGTACTTC.

The rearrangement links TRBV5-1 to TRBJ2-2; 10 nucleotides line up with TRBD2. CDR3 size: 17 residues. Germline CDR1 reads SGHRS; CDR2 reads YFSETQ. The V segment lost 3 bases and the J segment 4 bases; nucleotides outside the gene matches: 9. CDR3 nucleotide sequence: TGCGCCAGCAGCTCAAAGCGGGAGGGCCAGAGCACCGGGGAGCTGTTTTTT. It translates to CASSSKREGQSTGELFF.

V is TRBV5-6 and J is TRBJ2-7; unclear D gene. The CDR3 covers 12 residues. Trimming removed 3 bases at V and 4 bases at J, with 8 bases between. Germline V gene sequence: CDR1 SGHDT, CDR2 YYEEEE. In DNA, the CDR3 is TGTGCCAGCAGCTGTGACAAATACGAGCAGTACGTC. Its translation is CASSCDKYEQYV.

The J gene is TRBJ2-7, the V gene TRBV10-3, with no clear D. V lost 3 bases, J lost 0 bases, and 9 bases lay in between. Germline V CDR1 and CDR2: ENHRY, SYGVKD. The CDR3 runs 14 residues. The CDR3 DNA is TGTGCCATCAGTGAAACCGAGGCCTCCTACGAGCAGTACTTC. This translates into CAISETEASYEQYF.

The chain employs TRBV15 and TRBJ2-1; 10 bases map to TRBD2. V trimming: 1 base; J trimming: 0 bases; junction bases outside the gene matches: 6. The CDR3 totals 18 residues. The germline V gene has CDR1 LNHNV and CDR2 YYDKDF (reference sequence). The CDR3 nucleotides read TGTGCCACCAGCAGAGCTAGCGGGGGCCGCAGCTCCTACAATGAGCAGTTCTTC. It is translated as CATSRASGGRSSYNEQFF.

The rearrangement joins TRBV11-2 to TRBJ2-7, with D perhaps TRBD2 (6 bases). CDR1 and CDR2 from the germline V gene are SGHAT and FQNNGV. The CDR3 is 14 amino acids. Trimming cost V 4 bases and J 6 bases, with 16 bases left between them. The CDR3 DNA reads TGTGCCAGCAGCTCCGCGAGGAGGGGACGCGAGCAGTACTTC. As protein: CASSSARRGREQYF.

The chain combines TRBV18 with TRBJ2-7, with a tentative D call TRBD1 (6 bases). Trimming left V 3 bases short and J 2 bases short, with 11 bases between. Germline V gene lookup returns CDR1 KGHSH and CDR2 LQKENI. There are 14 residues in the CDR3. DNA for the CDR3: TGTGCCAGCTCACCCTCGGGACACCCCTACGAGCAGTACTTC. Its protein product is CASSPSGHPYEQYF.

The chain combines TRBV14 with TRBJ1-1, with 8 nucleotides matching TRBD1. The germline gives CDR1 SGHDN, CDR2 FVKESK. J was trimmed by 6 bases and V by 3 bases; bases with no gene match: 0. This CDR3 is 12 amino acids long. CDR3: CASSQGQAEAFF. The CDR3, as DNA: TGTGCCAGCAGCCAGGGACAGGCTGAAGCTTTCTTT.

The chain has TRBV18 and TRBJ2-3; 13 nucleotides align to TRBD2. The CDR3 length is 16 residues. Germline values: CDR1 KGHSH, CDR2 LQKENI. Trimming removed 2 bases from V and 4 bases from J; junction bases left unmatched: 3. The CDR3 region has the DNA TGTGCCAGCTCACCAGGGACTAGCGGGATCGCAGATACGCAGTATTTT. It translates to CASSPGTSGIADTQYF. Full variable domain (outside the CDR3, taken from reference TRBV18 and TRBJ2-3): NAGVMQNPRHLVRRRGQEARLRCSPMKGHSHVYWYRQLPEEGLKFMVYLQKENIIDESGMPKERFSAEFPKEGPSILRIQQVVRGDSAAYFCASSPGTSGIADTQYFGPGTRLTVL.

Here the CDR3 reads CASSDLDRRNQPQHF. CDR3 bases: TGTGCCAGCAGTGACCTCGACAGGAGGAATCAGCCCCAGCATTTT. J is TRBJ1-5 and V is TRBV6-4, with D possibly TRBD1 on 6 matching bases. V lost 2 bases, J lost 4 bases, and 12 bases lay in between. The CDR3 has 15 residues. Germline lookup yields CDR1 MRHNA and CDR2 SNTAGT.

The chain carries TRBV9 and TRBJ2-1; 9 nucleotides match TRBD1. CDR3 length equals 15 residues. Trimming at V came to 2 bases and at J to 7 bases, leaving 7 bases not matched to a gene. Looked up from germline, CDR1 is SGDLS and CDR2 is YYNGEE. The CDR3 region has the DNA TGTGCCAGCAGCGTCATTACAGGGGGCTGGAATGAGCAGTTCTTC. This gives the protein CASSVITGGWNEQFF.

The chain is built from TRBV5-1 and TRBJ2-5; 7 nucleotides line up with TRBD1. Germline CDR1 reads SGHRS; CDR2 reads YFSETQ. V lost 5 bases, J lost 2 bases, and 9 bases stayed unmatched. There are 15 residues in the CDR3. CDR3 residues: CASRVTGALQETQYF. The CDR3 coding sequence is TGCGCCAGCAGAGTAACAGGGGCGCTACAAGAGACCCAGTACTTC. Looking up the rest from reference TRBV5-1 and TRBJ2-5 gives the full variable domain: KAGVTQTPRYLIKTRGQQVTLSCSPISGHRSVSWYQQTPGQGLQFLFEYFSETQRNKGNFPGRFSGRQFSNSRSEMNVSTLELGDSALYLCASRVTGALQETQYFGPGTRLLVL.

V is TRBV18 and J is TRBJ2-1; 9 nucleotides line up with TRBD2. Per germline, CDR1 KGHSH and CDR2 LQKENI. The trim removed 1 base at V and 9 bases at J, leaving 4 bases unmatched. The CDR3 covers 14 residues. The CDR3 loop is CASSPLAGEAEQFF. CDR3 DNA sequence: TGTGCCAGCTCACCACTAGCGGGAGAGGCTGAGCAGTTCTTC.

The chain carries TRBV7-9 and TRBJ2-3, with 12 bases that match TRBD2. Germline loops: CDR1 SEHNR, CDR2 FQNEAQ (reference sequence). The CDR3 sequence is 15 residues long. The V gene end was trimmed by 0 bases and the J gene end by 7 bases; junction bases not matched to a gene: 2. CDR3: CASSLATSGRNTQYF. The CDR3 coding sequence is TGTGCCAGCAGCTTAGCGACTAGCGGGAGAAATACGCAGTATTTT.

The V gene is TRBV27, the J gene TRBJ1-1, with D perhaps TRBD1 (5 bases). This CDR3 spans 12 amino acids. V was cut by 2 bases and J by 6 bases, with 7 bases left in between. CDR1 and CDR2 (germline): MNHEY, SMNVEV (reference sequence). CDR3 DNA: TGTGCCAGCAGTTTAGGGGGGTCTGAAGCTTTCTTT. This sequence encodes CASSLGGSEAFF.

The chain combines TRBV5-4 with TRBJ1-2; 9 nucleotides align to TRBD1. Germline V lookup: CDR1 SGHNT, CDR2 YYREEE (reference sequence). The length of the CDR3 is 14 residues. Unmatched junction bases numbered 5, after V lost 1 base and J lost 7 bases. CDR3 in amino acids: CASSLQGQGGGYTF. The CDR3 region has the DNA TGTGCCAGCAGCTTGCAGGGACAGGGTGGTGGCTACACCTTC.

The chain combines TRBV4-2 with TRBJ2-5; weak D call: TRBD2 (6 bases). This CDR3 has 14 residues. V lost 0 bases and J lost 4, with 9 bases in between. Germline loops: CDR1 LGHNA, CDR2 YNFKEQ. This chain's CDR3 is CASSQDGRRETQYF. In DNA form, the CDR3 reads TGTGCCAGCAGCCAAGATGGGAGGCGAGAGACCCAGTACTTC.

The chain combines TRBV7-9 with TRBJ1-2, with 7 bases identical to TRBD1. The germline V gene encodes CDR1 SEHNR and CDR2 FQNEAQ (reference sequence). This CDR3 is 15 amino acids long. With 1 base clipped from V and 4 bases from J, the junction kept 6 bases outside the gene matches. The CDR3 coding sequence is TGTGCCAGCAGCTTAGGACAGGGTGTGGGCTATGGCTACACCTTC. Protein product: CASSLGQGVGYGYTF.

The genes are TRBV4-3 and TRBJ2-5; 8 nucleotides match TRBD1. CDR3 length: 15 residues. J lost 0 bases, V lost 4 bases, and 4 bases had no gene match. The germline gives CDR1 LGHNA, CDR2 YSLEER. CDR3 in DNA: TGCGCCAGCAGCCTCGGACAGGGCCACCAAGAGACCCAGTACTTC. This codes for CASSLGQGHQETQYF.

The chain employs TRBV29-1 and TRBJ1-2, with 7 nucleotides matching TRBD1. Per germline, CDR1 SQVTM and CDR2 ANQGSEA. The trim removed 6 bases at V and 2 bases at J, leaving 9 bases unmatched. There are 14 residues in the CDR3. CDR3 in amino acids: CSVPSTGANYGYTF. The CDR3 nucleotides are TGCAGCGTCCCTTCTACAGGGGCCAACTATGGCTACACCTTC.

The rearrangement joins TRBV19 to TRBJ1-2; D may be TRBD1 (5 bases). The CDR3 runs to 18 residues. The germline V gene encodes CDR1 LNHDA and CDR2 SQIVND (reference sequence). The ends were cut back, 5 bases at V and 1 base at J, with 23 bases in the middle. The CDR3 protein is CASSSDQRGPPYNYGYTF. The CDR3 nucleotides are TGTGCCAGTAGTTCTGATCAGCGGGGCCCTCCATATAACTATGGCTACACCTTC.

This chain uses TRBV13 with TRBJ1-1; D is possibly TRBD1 (6 bases). V shed 4 bases and J shed 1 base, with 19 bases lying between them. The V gene's germline CDR1 is PRHDT and CDR2 FYEKMQ (reference sequence). The CDR3 spans 17 residues. CDR3 DNA sequence: TGTGCCAGCAGCTATACCCGGACAGCGAGAGAGAACACTGAAGCTTTCTTT. This sequence encodes CASSYTRTARENTEAFF.

The rearrangement uses TRBV7-2 and TRBJ2-1; 9 bases match TRBD2. After removal of 6 bases from V and 10 bases from J, the junction contained 10 bases not matched to a gene. Germline CDR1 reads SGHTA; CDR2 reads FQGNSA. CDR3 length equals 14 residues. The CDR3 region is CASSLGGRAGEQFF. The CDR3 coding sequence is TGTGCCAGCAGTCTAGGCGGGAGGGCAGGAGAGCAGTTCTTC.

The chain combines TRBV18 with TRBJ2-3, with D uncertain. The germline V and J ends were trimmed by 2 bases and 0 bases, with 9 bases remaining between them. CDR3 size: 15 residues. Germline V gene lookup returns CDR1 KGHSH and CDR2 LQKENI. CDR3 protein: CASSPTVYSTDTQYF. The CDR3 DNA is TGTGCCAGCTCACCAACAGTCTACAGCACAGATACGCAGTATTTT.

This chain links TRBV7-3 with TRBJ2-1; possible D gene TRBD2, 6 bases. V was shortened by 3 bases and J by 7 bases, with 13 bases between the two germline ends. This CDR3 comprises 14 residues. Germline V gene lookup returns CDR1 SGHTA and CDR2 FQGTGA. The CDR3 bases are TGTGCCAGCAGCTTCTCCGGGACTCTAAATGAGCAGTTCTTC. Translating gives CASSFSGTLNEQFF.

CDR3 sequence: CSVEVDLAGGPGEQFF. The CDR3 nucleotides read TGCAGCGTTGAAGTGGATCTAGCGGGAGGGCCTGGAGAGCAGTTCTTC. This chain joins TRBV29-1 and TRBJ2-1; 12 bases are a match to TRBD2. The V gene's germline CDR1 is SQVTM and CDR2 ANQGSEA. The CDR3 loop spans 16 amino acids. The junction had 11 bases not matched to a gene; V was cut back by 1 base and J by 10 bases.

The gene calls are TRBV29-1 and TRBJ2-1; D perhaps matches TRBD2 (6 bases). Trimming removed 2 bases at V and 3 bases at J, with 17 bases between. The CDR3 loop spans 16 amino acids. Germline V gene data show CDR1 as SQVTM and CDR2 as ANQGSEA. The CDR3 region has the DNA TGCAGCGTTGAAAGTTTTGCGGGAAGGGGCTACAATGAGCAGTTCTTC. Residues: CSVESFAGRGYNEQFF.